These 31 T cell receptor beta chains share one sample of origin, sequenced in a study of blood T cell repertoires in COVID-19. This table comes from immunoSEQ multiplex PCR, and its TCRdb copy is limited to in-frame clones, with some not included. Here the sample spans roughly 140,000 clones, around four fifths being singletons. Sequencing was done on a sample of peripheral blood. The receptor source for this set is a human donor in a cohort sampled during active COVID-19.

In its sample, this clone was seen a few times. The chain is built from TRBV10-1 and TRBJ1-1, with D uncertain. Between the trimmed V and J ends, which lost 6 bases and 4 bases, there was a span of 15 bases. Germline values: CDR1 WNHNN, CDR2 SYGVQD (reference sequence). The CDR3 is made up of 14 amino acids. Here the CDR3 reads CASRTPVRGTEAFF. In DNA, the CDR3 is TGCGCCAGCAGGACCCCCGTGAGAGGCACTGAAGCTTTCTTT.

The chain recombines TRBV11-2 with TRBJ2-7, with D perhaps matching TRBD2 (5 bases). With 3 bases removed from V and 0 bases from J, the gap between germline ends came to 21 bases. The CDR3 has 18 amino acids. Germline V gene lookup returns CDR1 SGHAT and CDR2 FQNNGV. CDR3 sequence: CASSLRPPGMGSSYEQYF. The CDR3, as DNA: TGTGCCAGCAGCTTGCGCCCCCCGGGGATGGGAAGCTCCTACGAGCAGTACTTC.

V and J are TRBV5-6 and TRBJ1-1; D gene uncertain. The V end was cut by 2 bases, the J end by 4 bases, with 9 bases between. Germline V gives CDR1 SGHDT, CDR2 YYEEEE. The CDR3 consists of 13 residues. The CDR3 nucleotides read TGTGCCAGCAGCTTCTGGGAGGTCACTGAAGCTTTCTTT. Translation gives CASSFWEVTEAFF.

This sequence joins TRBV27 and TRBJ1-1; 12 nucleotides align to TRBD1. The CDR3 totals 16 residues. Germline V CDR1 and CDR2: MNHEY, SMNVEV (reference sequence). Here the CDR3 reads CVTNSGTGGWGTEAFF. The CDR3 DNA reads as TGTGTCACTAACTCCGGGACAGGGGGCTGGGGCACTGAAGCTTTCTTT.

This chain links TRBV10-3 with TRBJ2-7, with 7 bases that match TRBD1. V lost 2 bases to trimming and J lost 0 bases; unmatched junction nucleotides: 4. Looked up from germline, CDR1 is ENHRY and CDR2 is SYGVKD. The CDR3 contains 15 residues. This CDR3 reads CAISEVDRVSYEQYF. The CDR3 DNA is TGTGCCATCAGTGAGGTTGACAGGGTCTCCTACGAGCAGTACTTC.

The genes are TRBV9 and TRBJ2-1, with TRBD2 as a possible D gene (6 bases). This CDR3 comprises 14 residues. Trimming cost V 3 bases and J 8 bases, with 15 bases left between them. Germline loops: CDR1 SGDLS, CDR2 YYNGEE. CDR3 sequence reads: CASSGWGETDEQFF. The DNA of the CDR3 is TGTGCCAGCAGCGGCTGGGGGGAGACGGATGAGCAGTTCTTC.

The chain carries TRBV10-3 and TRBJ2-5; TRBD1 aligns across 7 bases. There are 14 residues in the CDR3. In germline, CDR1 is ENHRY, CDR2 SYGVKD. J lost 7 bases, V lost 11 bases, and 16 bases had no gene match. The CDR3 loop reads CAVRDSDRGVTQYF. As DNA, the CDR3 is TGTGCCGTCCGGGACAGTGACAGAGGAGTGACCCAGTACTTC.

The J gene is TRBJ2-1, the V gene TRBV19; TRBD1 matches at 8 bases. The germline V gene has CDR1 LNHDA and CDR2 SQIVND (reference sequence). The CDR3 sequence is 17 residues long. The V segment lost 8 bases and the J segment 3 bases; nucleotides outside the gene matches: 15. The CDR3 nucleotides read TGTGCCAGTTCCCAGGGGGCCGGGGCCTCCTTCTACAATGAGCAGTTCTTC. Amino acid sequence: CASSQGAGASFYNEQFF.

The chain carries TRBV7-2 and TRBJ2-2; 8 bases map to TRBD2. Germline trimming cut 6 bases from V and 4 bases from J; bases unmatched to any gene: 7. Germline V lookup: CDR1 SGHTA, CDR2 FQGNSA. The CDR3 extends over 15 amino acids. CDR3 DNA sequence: TGTGCCAGCAGATATACGGGGGGGCCCACCGGGGAGCTGTTTTTT. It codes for CASRYTGGPTGELFF.

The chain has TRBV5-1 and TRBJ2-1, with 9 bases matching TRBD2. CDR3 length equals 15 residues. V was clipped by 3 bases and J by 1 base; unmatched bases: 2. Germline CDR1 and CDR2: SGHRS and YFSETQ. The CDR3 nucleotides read TGCGCCAGCAGCTATAGCGGGGGATCCTACAATGAGCAGTTCTTC. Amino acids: CASSYSGGSYNEQFF.

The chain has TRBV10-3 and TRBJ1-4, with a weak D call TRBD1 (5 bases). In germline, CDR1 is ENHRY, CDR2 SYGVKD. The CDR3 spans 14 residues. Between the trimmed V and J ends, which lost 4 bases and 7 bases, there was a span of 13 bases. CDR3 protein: CAISGDGGAEKLFF. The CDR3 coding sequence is TGTGCCATCAGTGGCGACGGTGGGGCTGAAAAACTGTTTTTT.

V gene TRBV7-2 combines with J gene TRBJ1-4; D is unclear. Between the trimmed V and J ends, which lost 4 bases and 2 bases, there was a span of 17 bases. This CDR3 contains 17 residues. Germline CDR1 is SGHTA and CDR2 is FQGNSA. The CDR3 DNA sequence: TGTGCCAGCAGCTCAGGTCTGGAGGCGTTCACTAATGAAAAACTGTTTTTT. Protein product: CASSSGLEAFTNEKLFF.

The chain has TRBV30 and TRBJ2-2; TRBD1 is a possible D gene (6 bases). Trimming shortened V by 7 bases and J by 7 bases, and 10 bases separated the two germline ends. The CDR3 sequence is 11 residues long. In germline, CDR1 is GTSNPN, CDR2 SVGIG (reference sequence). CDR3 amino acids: CASPGVGELFF. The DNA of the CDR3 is TGTGCCTCTCCAGGGGTCGGGGAGCTGTTTTTT.

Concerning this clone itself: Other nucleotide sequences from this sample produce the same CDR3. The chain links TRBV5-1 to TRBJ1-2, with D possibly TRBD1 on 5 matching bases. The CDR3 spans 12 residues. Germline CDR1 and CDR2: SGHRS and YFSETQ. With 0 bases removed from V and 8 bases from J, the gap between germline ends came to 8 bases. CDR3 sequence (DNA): TGCGCCAGCAGCTTGGAAAGGGGAGGCTACACCTTC. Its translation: CASSLERGGYTF.

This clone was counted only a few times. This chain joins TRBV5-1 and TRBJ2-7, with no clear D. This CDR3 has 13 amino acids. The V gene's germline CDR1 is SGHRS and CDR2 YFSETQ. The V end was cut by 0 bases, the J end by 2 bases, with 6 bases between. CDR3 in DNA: TGCGCCAGCAGCTTGGACAGAACCTACGAGCAGTACTTC. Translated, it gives CASSLDRTYEQYF.

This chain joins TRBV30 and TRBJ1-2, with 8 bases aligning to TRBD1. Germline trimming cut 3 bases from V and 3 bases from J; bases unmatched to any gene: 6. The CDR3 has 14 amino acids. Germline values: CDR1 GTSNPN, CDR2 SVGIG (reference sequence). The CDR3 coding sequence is TGTGCCTGGAGGCACCAGGGGGCCGACTATGGCTACACCTTC. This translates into CAWRHQGADYGYTF.

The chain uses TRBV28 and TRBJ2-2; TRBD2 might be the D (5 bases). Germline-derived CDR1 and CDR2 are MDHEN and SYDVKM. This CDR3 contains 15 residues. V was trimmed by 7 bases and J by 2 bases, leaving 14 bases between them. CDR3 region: CASILTGSNTGELFF. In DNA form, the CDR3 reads TGTGCCAGCATCCTCACGGGGTCCAACACCGGGGAGCTGTTTTTT.

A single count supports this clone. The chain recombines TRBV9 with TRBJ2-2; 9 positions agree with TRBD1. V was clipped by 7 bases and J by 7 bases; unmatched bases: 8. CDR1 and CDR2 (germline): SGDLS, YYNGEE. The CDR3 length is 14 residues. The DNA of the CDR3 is TGTGCCAGCCAACAGGGGGCGCAAATCGGGGAGCTGTTTTTT. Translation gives CASQQGAQIGELFF.

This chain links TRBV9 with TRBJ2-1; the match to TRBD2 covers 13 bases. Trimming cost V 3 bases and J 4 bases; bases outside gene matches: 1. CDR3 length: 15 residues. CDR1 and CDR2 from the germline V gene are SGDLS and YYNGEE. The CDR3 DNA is TGTGCCAGCAGCGGGACTAGCGGGGGATACAATGAGCAGTTCTTC. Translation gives CASSGTSGGYNEQFF. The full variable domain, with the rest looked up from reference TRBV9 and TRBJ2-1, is DSGVTQTPKHLITATGQRVTLRCSPRSGDLSVYWYQQSLDQGLQFLIQYYNGEERAKGNILERFSAQQFPDLHSELNLSSLELGDSALYFCASSGTSGGYNEQFFGPGTRLTVL.

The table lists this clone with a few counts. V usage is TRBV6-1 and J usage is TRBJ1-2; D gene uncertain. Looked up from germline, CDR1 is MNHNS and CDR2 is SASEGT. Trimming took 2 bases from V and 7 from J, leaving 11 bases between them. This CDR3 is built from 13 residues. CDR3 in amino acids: CASSEFFPGGYTF. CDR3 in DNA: TGTGCCAGCAGTGAATTCTTCCCGGGTGGCTACACCTTC.

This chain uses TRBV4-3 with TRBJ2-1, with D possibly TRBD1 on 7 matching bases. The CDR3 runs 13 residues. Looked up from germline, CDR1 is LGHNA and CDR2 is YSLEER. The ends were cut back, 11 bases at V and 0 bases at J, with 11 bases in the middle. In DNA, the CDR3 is TGCGCCTCAGGGGGGACCTCCTACAATGAGCAGTTCTTC. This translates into CASGGTSYNEQFF.

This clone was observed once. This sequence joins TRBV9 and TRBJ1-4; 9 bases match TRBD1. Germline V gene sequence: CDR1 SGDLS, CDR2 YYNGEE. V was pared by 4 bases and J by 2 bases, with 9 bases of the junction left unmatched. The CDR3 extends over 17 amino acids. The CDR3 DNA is TGTGCCAGCAGCCTCGGGACAGGGATACGGACTAATGAAAAACTGTTTTTT. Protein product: CASSLGTGIRTNEKLFF.

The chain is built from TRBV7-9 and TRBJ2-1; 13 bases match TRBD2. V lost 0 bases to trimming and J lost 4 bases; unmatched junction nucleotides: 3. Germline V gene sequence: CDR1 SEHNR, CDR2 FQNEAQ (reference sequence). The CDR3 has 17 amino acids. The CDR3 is CASSLALAGGPYNEQFF. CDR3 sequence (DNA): TGTGCCAGCAGCTTAGCACTAGCGGGGGGGCCGTACAATGAGCAGTTCTTC. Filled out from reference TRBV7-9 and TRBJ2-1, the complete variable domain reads DTGVSQNPRHKITKRGQNVTFRCDPISEHNRLYWYRQTLGQGPEFLTYFQNEAQLEKSRLLSDRFSAERPKGSFSTLEIQRTEQGDSAMYLCASSLALAGGPYNEQFFGPGTRLTVL.

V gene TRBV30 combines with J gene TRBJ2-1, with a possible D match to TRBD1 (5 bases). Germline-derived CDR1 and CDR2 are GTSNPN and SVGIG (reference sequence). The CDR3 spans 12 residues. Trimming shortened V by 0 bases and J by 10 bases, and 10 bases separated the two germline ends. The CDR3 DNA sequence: TGTGCCTGGAGTGTGGATAGGGGAGAGCAGTTCTTC. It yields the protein CAWSVDRGEQFF.

CDR3 sequence: CASRSRQGPTYEQYF. The CDR3 DNA reads as TGTGCCAGCAGAAGCCGACAGGGCCCGACCTACGAGCAGTACTTC. The genes are TRBV6-9 and TRBJ2-7; 7 nucleotides align to TRBD1. This CDR3 comprises 15 residues. The V gene's germline CDR1 is MNHGY and CDR2 SVAAGI. Losses at the gene ends were 6 bases for V and 2 bases for J; bases not matched to a gene: 10.

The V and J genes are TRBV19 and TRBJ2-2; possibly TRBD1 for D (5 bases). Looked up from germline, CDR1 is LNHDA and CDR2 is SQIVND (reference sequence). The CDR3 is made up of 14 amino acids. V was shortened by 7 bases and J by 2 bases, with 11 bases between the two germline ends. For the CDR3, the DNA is TGTGCCAGTACCTTGGGGCCCAACACCGGGGAGCTGTTTTTT. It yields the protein CASTLGPNTGELFF.

The CDR3 loop is CASRRYSGNTIYF. CDR3 coding DNA: TGTGCCAGTAGGAGGTACTCTGGAAACACCATATATTTT. The chain has TRBV19 and TRBJ1-3, with D uncertain. From germline, CDR1 is LNHDA and CDR2 SQIVND (reference sequence). The CDR3 consists of 13 residues. Deletions cut 6 bases from V and 0 bases from J, with 6 bases between.

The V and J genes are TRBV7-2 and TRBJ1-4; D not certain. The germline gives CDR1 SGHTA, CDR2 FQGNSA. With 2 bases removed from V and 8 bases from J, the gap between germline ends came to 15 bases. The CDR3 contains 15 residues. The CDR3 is CASSLPEAGVEKLFF. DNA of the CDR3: TGTGCCAGCAGCTTACCTGAAGCCGGGGTAGAAAAACTGTTTTTT.

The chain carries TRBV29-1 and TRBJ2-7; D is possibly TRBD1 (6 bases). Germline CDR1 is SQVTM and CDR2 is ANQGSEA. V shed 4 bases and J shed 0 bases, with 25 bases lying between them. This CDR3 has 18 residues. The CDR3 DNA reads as TGCAGCGTTGTCTCCCCGGGGACAACCGGATGGAGCTCCTACGAGCAGTACTTC. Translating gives CSVVSPGTTGWSSYEQYF.

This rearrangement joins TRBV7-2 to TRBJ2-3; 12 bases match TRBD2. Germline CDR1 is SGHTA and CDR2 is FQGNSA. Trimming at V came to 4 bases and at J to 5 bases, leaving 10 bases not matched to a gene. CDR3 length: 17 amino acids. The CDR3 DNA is TGTGCCAGCAGCTCCGCCGCGACTAGCGGGGGCGGAGATACGCAGTATTTT. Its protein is CASSSAATSGGGDTQYF.

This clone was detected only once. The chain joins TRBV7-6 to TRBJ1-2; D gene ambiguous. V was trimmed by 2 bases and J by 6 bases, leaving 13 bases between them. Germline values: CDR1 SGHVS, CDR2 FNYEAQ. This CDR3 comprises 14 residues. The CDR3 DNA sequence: TGTGCCAGCAGCTTAAGAGCCGGCGGCGATGGCTACACCTTC. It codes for CASSLRAGGDGYTF.